A single T cell receptor (beta chain) is shown here with its context. Assay used: immunoSEQ multiplex PCR; TCRdb lists only in-frame clones, some missing. Among about 260,000 clones listed, roughly 90% were seen once. V gave up 1 base and J gave up 4 bases; unmatched junction bases: 7. The CDR3 extends over 17 amino acids. Germline loops: CDR1 SGHRS, CDR2 YFSETQ. The data belong to a study of blood T cell repertoires in COVID-19. V usage is TRBV5-1 and J usage is TRBJ2-2, with 10 bases fitting TRBD2. The receptor was isolated from a human donor in a cohort sampled during active COVID-19. Sequenced material: peripheral blood. CDR3 in DNA: TGCGCCAGCAGCTTGATTGATGGACTAGCGGCCACCGGGGAGCTGTTTTTT. Protein sequence: CASSLIDGLAATGELFF.